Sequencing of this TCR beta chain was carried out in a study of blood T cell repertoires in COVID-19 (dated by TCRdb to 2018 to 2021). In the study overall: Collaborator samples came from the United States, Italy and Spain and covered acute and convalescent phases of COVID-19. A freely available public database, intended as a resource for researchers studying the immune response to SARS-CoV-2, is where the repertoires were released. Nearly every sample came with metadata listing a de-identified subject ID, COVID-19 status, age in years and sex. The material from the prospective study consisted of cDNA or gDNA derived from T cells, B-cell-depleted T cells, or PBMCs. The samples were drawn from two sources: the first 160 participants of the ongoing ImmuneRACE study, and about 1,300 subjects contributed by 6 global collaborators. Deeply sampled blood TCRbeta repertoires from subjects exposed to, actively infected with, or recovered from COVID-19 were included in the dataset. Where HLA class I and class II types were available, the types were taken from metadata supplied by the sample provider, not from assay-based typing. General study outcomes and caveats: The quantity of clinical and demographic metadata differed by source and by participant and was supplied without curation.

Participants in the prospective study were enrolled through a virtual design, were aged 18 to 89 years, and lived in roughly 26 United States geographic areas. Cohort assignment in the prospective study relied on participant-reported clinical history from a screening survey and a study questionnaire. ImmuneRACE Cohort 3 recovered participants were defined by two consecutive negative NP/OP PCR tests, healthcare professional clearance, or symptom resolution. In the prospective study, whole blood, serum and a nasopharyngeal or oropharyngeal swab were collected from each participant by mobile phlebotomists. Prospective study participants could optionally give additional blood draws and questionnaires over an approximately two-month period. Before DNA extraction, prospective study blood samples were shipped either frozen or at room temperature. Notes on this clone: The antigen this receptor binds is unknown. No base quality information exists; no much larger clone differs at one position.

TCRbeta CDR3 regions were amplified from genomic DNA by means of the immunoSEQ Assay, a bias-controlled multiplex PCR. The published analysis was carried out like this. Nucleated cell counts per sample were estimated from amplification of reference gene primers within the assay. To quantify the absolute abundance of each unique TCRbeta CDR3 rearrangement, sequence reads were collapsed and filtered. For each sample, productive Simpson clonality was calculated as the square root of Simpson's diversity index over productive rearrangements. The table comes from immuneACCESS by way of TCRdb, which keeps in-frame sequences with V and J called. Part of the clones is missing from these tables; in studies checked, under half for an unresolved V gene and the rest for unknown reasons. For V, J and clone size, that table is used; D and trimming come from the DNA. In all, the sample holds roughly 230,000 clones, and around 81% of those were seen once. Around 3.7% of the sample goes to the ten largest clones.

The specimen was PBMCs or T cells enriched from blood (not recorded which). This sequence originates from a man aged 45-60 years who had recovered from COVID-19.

The DNA sequence is TGTGCCAGCAGCTTAGCTCACAGGGTGGAGACCCAGTACTTC. It is translated as CASSLAHRVETQYF. In this chain, TRBV7-2 is recombined with TRBJ2-5; TRBD1 is possibly the D segment (6 matching bases). The junction carries 10 bases between V and J, which are trimmed by 0 bases and 5 bases respectively. CDR1 SGHTA and CDR2 FQGNSA were looked up in the germline V gene. Spanning cysteine to phenylalanine, the CDR3 consists of 14 amino acids. Only the CDR3 DNA stays, 42 bases, in frame from base 1.